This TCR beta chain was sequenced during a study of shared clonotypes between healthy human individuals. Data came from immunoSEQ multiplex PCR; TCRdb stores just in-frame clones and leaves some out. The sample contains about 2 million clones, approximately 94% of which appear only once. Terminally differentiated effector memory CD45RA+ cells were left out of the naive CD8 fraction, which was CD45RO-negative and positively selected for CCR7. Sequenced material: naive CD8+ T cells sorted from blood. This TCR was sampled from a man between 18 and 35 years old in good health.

The chain's CDR3 is CASSPSIGGISYEQYF. The CDR3 DNA reads TGTGCCAGCAGTCCAAGTATTGGCGGCATCTCCTACGAGCAGTACTTC. The rearrangement uses TRBV27 and TRBJ2-7; D not certain. Trimming removed 5 bases from V and 0 bases from J, with 17 bases in between. Per germline, CDR1 MNHEY and CDR2 SMNVEV (reference sequence). The CDR3 contains 16 residues.